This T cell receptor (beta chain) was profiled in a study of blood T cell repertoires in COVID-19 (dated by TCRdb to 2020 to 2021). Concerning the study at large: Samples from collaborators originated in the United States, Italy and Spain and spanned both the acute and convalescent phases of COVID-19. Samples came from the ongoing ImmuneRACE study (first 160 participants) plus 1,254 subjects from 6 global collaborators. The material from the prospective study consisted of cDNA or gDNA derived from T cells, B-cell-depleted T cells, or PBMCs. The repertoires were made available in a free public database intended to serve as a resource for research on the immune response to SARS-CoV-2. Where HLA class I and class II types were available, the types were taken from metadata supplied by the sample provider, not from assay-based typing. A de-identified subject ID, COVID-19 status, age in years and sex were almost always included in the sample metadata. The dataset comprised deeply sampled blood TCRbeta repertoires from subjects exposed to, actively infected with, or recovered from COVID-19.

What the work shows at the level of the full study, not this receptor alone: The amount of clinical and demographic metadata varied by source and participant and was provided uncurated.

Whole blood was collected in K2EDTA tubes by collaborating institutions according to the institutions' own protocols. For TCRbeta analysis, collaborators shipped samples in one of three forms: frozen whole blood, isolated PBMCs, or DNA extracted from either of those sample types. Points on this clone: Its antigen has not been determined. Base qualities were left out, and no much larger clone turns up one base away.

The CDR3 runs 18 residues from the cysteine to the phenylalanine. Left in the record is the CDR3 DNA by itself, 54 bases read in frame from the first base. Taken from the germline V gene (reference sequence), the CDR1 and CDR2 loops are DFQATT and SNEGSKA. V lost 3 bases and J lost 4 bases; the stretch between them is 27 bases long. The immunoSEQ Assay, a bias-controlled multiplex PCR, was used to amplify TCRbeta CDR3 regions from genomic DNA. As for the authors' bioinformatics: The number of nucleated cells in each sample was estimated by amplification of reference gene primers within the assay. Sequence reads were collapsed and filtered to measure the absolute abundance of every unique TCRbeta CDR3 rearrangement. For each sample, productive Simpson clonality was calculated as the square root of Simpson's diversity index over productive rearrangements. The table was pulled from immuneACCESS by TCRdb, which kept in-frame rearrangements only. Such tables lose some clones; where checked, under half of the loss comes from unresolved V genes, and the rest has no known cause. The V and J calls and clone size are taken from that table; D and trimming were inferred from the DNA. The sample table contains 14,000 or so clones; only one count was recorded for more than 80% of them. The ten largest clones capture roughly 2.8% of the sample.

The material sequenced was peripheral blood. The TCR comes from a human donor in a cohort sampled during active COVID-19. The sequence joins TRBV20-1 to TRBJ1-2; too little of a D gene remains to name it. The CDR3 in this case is CSASVSGSLLTSSYGYTF. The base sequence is TGCAGTGCTAGTGTCTCGGGTTCTCTTCTGACCTCTTCCTATGGCTACACCTTC.